This TCR beta chain appears in the sequencing data of a study of T-cell reconstitution after alpha-beta-depleted transplantation in children (dated by TCRdb to between 2015 and 2016). Turning to the overall study: The study quantitatively tracked T-cell immune reconstitution after TCRalphabeta/CD19-depleted allogeneic hematopoietic cell transplantation in children using TCR repertoire profiling. Overall study outcomes, separate from this receptor: In some patients, high TCRbeta diversity at day 60 was attributed to recipient T cells and intrathymic progenitors that had survived conditioning. The frequencies of hyperexpanded clones fell over the following months, and after one year, T-cell counts and TCRbeta diversity were mostly attributed to newly produced T cells. Apparently early alphabetaT-cell count recovery about two months after transplant reportedly relied on only several hundred rapidly expanded clones derived from non-depleted graft cells.

The treatment or condition label on this specimen signifies: allogeneic hematopoietic cell transplantation with graft depleted of TCRalphabeta T cells and CD19 B cells. The transplant recipients were children given TCRalphabeta/CD19-depleted allogeneic hematopoietic cell grafts. The library was prepared using PCR. Sequenced using an Illumina HiSeq 2500. TCR library preparation used molecular barcoding, with unique molecular identifiers applied to normalize quantification of the TCRbeta repertoire. Using fastp at Q25 and MiXCR, TCRdb reprocessed the public reads and kept productive beta chains. All rows with the same CDR3 protein become a single entry with the most common DNA and genes. Within this sample are some 120,000 distinct CDR3 sequences, with 20% to 25% of them counted one time only. The ten largest clonotypes hold roughly 10% of the sample. There are 15 amino acids in the CDR3, from cysteine to phenylalanine inclusive. The only DNA kept is the CDR3, 45 bases in frame from the first base. V lost 5 bases and J lost 2 bases; the stretch between them is 16 bases long.

Details on this clonotype: No cognate antigen has been identified for it. Base-call qualities are not available, and no considerably larger clone is one nucleotide away.

The material sequenced was PBMCs, mostly from graft donor cells, taken 180 days after TCRalphabeta/CD19-depleted stem cell transplant. The chain uses TRBV12-3 or TRBV12-4 and TRBJ2-7, and possibly TRBD1, on 5 matching bases. The clonotype originates from a male patient aged 2-15 years who had a stem cell transplant for chronic granulomatous disease, so the T cells may come from the graft donor. The sequenced DNA: TGTGCCAGCAGTCCTCTCGGCGGCAGGGCCTACGAGCAGTACTTC. Protein translation: CASSPLGGRAYEQYF.